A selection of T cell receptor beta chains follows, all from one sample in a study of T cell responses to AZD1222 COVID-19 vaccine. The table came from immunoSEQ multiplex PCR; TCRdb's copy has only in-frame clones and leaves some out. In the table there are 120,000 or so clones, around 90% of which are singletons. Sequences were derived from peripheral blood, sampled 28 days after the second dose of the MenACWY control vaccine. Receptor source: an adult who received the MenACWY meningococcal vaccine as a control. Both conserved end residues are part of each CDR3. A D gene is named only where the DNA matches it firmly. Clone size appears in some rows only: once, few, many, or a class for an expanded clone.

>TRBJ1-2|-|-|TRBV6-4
CASRSAGYGYTF
TGTGCCTCCAGATCGGCTGGCTATGGCTACACCTTC
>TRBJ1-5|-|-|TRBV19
CASSIRGDNQPQHF
TGTGCCAGTAGTATCAGAGGGGATAATCAGCCCCAGCATTTT
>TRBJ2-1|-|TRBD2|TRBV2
CASTAGASGALDEQFF
TGTGCCAGCACCGCAGGGGCTAGCGGGGCTTTGGATGAGCAGTTCTTC
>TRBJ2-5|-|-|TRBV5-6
CASSLGPRETQYF
TGTGCCAGCAGCTTGGGCCCCCGTGAGACCCAGTACTTC
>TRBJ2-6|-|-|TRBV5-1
CASSLDPTFQSGANVLTF
TGCGCCAGCAGCTTGGACCCGACATTCCAGTCTGGGGCCAACGTCCTGACTTTC
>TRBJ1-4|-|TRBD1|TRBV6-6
CASSQQGTGGSKLFF
TGTGCCAGCAGCCAACAGGGGACAGGAGGAAGCAAACTGTTTTTT
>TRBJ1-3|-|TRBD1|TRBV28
CASKRRDRVLRNTIYF
TGTGCCAGCAAACGCCGGGACAGAGTTCTTCGAAACACCATATATTTT
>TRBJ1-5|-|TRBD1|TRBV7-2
CASSLQTGGGNQPQHF
TGTGCCAGCAGCTTACAAACAGGGGGCGGAAATCAGCCCCAGCATTTT
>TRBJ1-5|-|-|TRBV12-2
CASHTTGVGQPQHF
TGTGCAAGTCACACCACAGGGGTTGGGCAGCCCCAGCATTTT
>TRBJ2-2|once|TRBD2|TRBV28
CASSSRVGGTSSNTGELFF
TGTGCCAGCAGTTCGCGGGTGGGGGGGACTAGCTCGAACACCGGGGAGCTGTTTTTT
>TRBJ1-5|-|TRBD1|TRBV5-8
CASSHGQGSVGNQPQHF
TGTGCCAGCAGCCACGGACAGGGGAGCGTTGGCAATCAGCCCCAGCATTTT
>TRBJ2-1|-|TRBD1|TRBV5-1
CASRTGINNEQFF
TGCGCCAGCCGGACAGGGATCAACAATGAGCAGTTCTTC
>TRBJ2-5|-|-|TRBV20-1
CSAVLTTQYF
TGCAGTGCTGTACTCACGACCCAGTACTTC
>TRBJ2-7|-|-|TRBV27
CASSSPTVQVDEQYF
TGTGCCAGCAGTTCCCCGACAGTCCAGGTCGACGAGCAGTACTTC
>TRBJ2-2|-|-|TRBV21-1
CASSKWGRTGELFF
TGTGCCAGCAGCAAGTGGGGAAGGACCGGGGAGCTGTTTTTT
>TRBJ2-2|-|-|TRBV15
CATSRGETTGELFF
TGTGCCACCAGCAGAGGAGAGACCACCGGGGAGCTGTTTTTT
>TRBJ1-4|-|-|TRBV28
CASSLWDFGEAEKLFF
TGTGCCAGCAGTTTATGGGACTTCGGGGAAGCAGAAAAACTGTTTTTT
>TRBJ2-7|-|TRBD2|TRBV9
CASSQGSGTNREQYF
TGTGCCAGCAGTCAAGGGTCCGGGACTAACCGCGAGCAGTACTTC
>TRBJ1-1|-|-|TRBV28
CASRPYWSNGNTEAFF
TGTGCCAGCAGACCCTATTGGTCTAACGGGAACACTGAAGCTTTCTTT
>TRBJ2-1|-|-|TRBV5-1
CASSLDPGSPSYNEQFF
TGCGCCAGCAGCTTGGATCCGGGGTCCCCCTCCTACAATGAGCAGTTCTTC
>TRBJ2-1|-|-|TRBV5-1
CASSSLRASYNEQFF
TGCGCCAGCAGCTCGCTGAGGGCATCCTACAATGAGCAGTTCTTC
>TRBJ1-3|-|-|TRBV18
CASSPRESSGNTIYF
TGTGCCAGCTCACCACGGGAGAGCTCTGGAAACACCATATATTTT
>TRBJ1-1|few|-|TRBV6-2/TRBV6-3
CASSLHSRMNTEAFF
TGTGCCAGCAGCCTCCACAGCCGGATGAACACTGAAGCTTTCTTT
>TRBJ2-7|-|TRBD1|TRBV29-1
CSGWDRGYEQYF
TGCAGCGGATGGGACAGGGGTTACGAGCAGTACTTC
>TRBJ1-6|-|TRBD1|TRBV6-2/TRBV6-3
CASSRGQGKINSPLHF
TGTGCCAGCAGTCGAGGACAGGGGAAGATAAATTCACCCCTCCACTTT
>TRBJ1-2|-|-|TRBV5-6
CASRGLRGGYTF
TGTGCCAGCAGAGGACTCCGAGGGGGCTACACCTTC
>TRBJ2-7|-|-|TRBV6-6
CASSYSPGEGYEQYF
TGTGCCAGCAGTTACTCGCCTGGAGAGGGCTACGAGCAGTACTTC
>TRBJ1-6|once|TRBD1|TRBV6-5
CASGTGAIWGSPLHF
TGTGCCAGCGGGACAGGGGCAATTTGGGGTTCACCCCTCCACTTT
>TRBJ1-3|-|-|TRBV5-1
CASNPGSGAFGNTIYF
TGCGCCAGCAATCCCGGCTCGGGGGCTTTTGGAAACACCATATATTTT
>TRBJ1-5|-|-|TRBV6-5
CASSSNQPQHF
TGTGCCAGCTCAAGCAATCAGCCCCAGCATTTT
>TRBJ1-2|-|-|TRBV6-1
CASSEYSGGNYGYTF
TGTGCCAGCAGTGAATACTCGGGGGGGAACTATGGCTACACCTTC
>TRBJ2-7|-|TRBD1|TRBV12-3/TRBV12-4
CASRPGQFYEQYF
TGTGCCAGCAGACCGGGACAGTTCTACGAGCAGTACTTC
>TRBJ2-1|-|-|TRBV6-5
CASSGVYNEQFF
TGTGCCAGCAGCGGGGTCTACAATGAGCAGTTCTTC
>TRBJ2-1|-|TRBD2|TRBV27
CASSVTSAYNEQFF
TGTGCCAGCAGTGTGACTAGCGCTTACAATGAGCAGTTCTTC
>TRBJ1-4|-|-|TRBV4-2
CASSPLALITEKLFF
TGTGCCAGCAGCCCCCTGGCCCTGATAACGGAAAAACTGTTTTTT
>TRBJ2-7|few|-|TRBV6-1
CASSESDGTGAYEQYF
TGTGCCAGCAGTGAATCTGACGGGACTGGAGCCTACGAGCAGTACTTC
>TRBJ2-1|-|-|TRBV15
CATSRVKGTASSYNEQFF
TGTGCCACCAGCAGAGTTAAAGGGACTGCGAGCTCCTACAATGAGCAGTTCTTC